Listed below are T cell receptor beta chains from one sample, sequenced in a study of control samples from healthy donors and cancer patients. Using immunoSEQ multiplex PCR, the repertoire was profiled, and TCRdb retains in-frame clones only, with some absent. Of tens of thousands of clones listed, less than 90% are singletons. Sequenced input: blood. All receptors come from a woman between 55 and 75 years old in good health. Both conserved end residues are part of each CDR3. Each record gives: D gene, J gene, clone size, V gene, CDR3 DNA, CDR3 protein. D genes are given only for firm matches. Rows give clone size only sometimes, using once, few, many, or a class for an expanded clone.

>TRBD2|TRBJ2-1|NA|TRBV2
TGTGCCAGCAGGCCAAGACTAGCGGGCGACAATGAGCAGTTCTTC
CASRPRLAGDNEQFF
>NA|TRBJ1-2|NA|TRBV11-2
TGTGCCAGCAGCCGTGACAGGAACTATGGCTACACCTTC
CASSRDRNYGYTF
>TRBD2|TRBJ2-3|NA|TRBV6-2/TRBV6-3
TGTGCCAGCACCCCAATTTTCCTAGCGGGAGCCGGGGCAGATACGCAGTATTTT
CASTPIFLAGAGADTQYF
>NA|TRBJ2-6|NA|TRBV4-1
TGCGCCAGCAGCCCCTTCCCGACTGGGGCCAACGTCCTGACTTTC
CASSPFPTGANVLTF
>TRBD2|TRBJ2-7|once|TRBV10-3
TGTGCCATCAGTGAGTCCCCACTAGCGGGGTCCTACGAGCAGTACTTC
CAISESPLAGSYEQYF
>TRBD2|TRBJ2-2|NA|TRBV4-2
TGTGCCAGCAGCCTCCCCGGGGAGCGGGGGGGCGCCGGGGAGCTGTTTTTT
CASSLPGERGGAGELFF
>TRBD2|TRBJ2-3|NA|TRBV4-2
TGTGCCAGCAGCCAAGATGTAGCGGGGGGCACAGATACGCAGTATTTT
CASSQDVAGGTDTQYF
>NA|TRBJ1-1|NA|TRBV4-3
TGCGCCAGCAGCCAACTAGAAGGGAACACTGAAGCTTTCTTT
CASSQLEGNTEAFF
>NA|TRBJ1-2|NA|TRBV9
TGTGCCAGCAGCGTGGGGCCCCCTGGTTATGGCTACACCTTC
CASSVGPPGYGYTF
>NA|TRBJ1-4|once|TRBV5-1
TGCGCCAGCAGCGCCAGGGGTTATGGGGATGAAAAACTGTTTTTT
CASSARGYGDEKLFF
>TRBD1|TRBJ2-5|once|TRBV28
TGTGCCAGCAGTACAGGGGCTGGCGAGACCCAGTACTTC
CASSTGAGETQYF
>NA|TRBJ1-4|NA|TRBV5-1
TGCGCCAGCAAACCGGGGGGGGCGAGGGAAAAACTGTTTTTT
CASKPGGAREKLFF
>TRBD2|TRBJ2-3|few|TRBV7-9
TGTGCCAGCAGAGATATAGCGGGAGAGGGAACAGATACGCAGTATTTT
CASRDIAGEGTDTQYF
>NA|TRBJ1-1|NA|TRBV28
TGTGCCAGCAGTTTATGGTACGCGGAGGGGGTCGGGAACACTGAAGCTTTCTTT
CASSLWYAEGVGNTEAFF
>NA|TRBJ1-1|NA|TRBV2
TGTGCCAGCAGTAAAGACAGTGCCGAAGCTTTCTTT
CASSKDSAEAFF
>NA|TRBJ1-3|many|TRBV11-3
TGTGCCAGCAGCTTTCGAGGAAACACCATATATTTT
CASSFRGNTIYF
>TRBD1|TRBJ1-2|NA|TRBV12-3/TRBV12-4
TGTGCCAGCAGACCGACAGGGGGCTATGGCTACACCTTC
CASRPTGGYGYTF
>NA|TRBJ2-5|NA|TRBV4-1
TGCGCCAGCAGCCAAGGGCCCGGGAAGCAAGAGACCCAGTACTTC
CASSQGPGKQETQYF
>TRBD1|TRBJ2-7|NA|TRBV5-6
TGTGCCAGCAGCTTCCTGGACAGGGGGTACGAGCAGTACTTC
CASSFLDRGYEQYF
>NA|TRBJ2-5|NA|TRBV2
TGTGCCAGCAGTGAATTTCGAGAGACCCAGTACTTC
CASSEFRETQYF
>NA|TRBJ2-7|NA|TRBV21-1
TGTGCCAGTCGCCACGAGACTTCCAACTACGAGCAGTACTTC
CASRHETSNYEQYF
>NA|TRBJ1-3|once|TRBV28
TGTGCCAGCAGTACGACAACGGACGGAAACACCATATATTTT
CASSTTTDGNTIYF